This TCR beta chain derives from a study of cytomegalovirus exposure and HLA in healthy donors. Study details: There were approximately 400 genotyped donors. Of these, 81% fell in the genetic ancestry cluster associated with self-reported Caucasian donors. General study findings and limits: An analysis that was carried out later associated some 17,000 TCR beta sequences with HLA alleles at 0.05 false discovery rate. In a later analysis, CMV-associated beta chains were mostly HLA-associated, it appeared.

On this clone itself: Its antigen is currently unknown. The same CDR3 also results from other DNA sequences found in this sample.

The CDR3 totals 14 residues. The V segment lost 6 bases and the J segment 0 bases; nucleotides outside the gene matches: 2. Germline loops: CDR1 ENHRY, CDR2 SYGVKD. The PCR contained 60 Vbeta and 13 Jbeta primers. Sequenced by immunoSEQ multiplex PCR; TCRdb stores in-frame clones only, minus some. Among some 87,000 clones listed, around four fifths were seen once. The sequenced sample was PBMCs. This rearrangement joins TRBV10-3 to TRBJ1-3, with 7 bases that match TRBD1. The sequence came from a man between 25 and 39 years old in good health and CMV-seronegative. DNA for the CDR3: TGTGCCATCAGAACAGGGGACTCTGGAAACACCATATATTTT. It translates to CAIRTGDSGNTIYF.